This T cell receptor beta chain was observed in a study of regulatory T cells in long-lasting Graves disease. This sample's time point: persistent/refractory GD, antithyroid drugs over 5 years with positive TRAb. Researchers made the TCR library from RNA that was extracted from PBMCs. Graves' disease diagnosis relied on American Thyroid Association guidelines. Tubes containing EDTA received about 9.4 milliliters of drawn peripheral blood. Relying on iRepertoire HTBI primers and Arm-PCR of CDR3 regions, the team built TCR beta libraries. TCRdb reprocessed the multiplex PCR reads with MiXCR, giving one entry per CDR3 protein. Found here are a few hundred thousand distinct CDR3 sequences, 20% to 25% of them singletons; the top ten hold roughly three fifths. Study-wide points: Possibly, accuracy suffered from the small sample size. Persistent Graves' patients showed reduced TCR diversity versus newly diagnosed patients.

This clonotype came up a few times. Its antigen is not known. Deletions cut 4 bases from V and 7 bases from J, with 11 bases between. This CDR3 comprises 12 residues. From germline, CDR1 is SGHDT and CDR2 YYEEEE. Sequencing was performed on peripheral blood mononuclear cells (PBMCs), taken when the disease was refractory, from a patient treated with antithyroid drugs. The sequence came from a female donor with Graves disease. This rearrangement joins TRBV5-6 to TRBJ1-2, with unresolved D. DNA for the CDR3: TGTGCCAGCAGCCTGCAAAGATCTGGCTACACCTTC. Encoded protein: CASSLQRSGYTF. The variable domain in full, with the rest retrieved from reference TRBV5-6 and TRBJ1-2, is DAGVTQSPTHLIKTRGQQVTLRCSPKSGHDTVSWYQQALGQGPQFIFQYYEEEERQRGNFPDRFSGHQFPNYSSELNVNALLLGDSALYLCASSLQRSGYTFGSGTRLTVV.